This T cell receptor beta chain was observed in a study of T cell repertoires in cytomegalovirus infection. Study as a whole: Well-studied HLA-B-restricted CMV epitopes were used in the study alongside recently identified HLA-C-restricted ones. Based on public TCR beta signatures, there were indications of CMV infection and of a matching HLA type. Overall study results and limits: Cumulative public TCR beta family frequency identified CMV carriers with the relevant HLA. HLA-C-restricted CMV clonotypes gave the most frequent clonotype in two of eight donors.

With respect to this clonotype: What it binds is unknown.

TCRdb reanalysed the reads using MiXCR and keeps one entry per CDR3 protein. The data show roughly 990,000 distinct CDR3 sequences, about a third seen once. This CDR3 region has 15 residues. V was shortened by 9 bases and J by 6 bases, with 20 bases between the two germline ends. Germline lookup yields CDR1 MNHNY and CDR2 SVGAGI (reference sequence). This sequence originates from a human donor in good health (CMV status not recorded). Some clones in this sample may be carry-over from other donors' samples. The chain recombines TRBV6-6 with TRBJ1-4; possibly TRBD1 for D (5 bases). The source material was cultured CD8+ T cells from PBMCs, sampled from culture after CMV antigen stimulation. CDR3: CARSPLQRGHEKLFF. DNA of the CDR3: TGTGCCAGAAGTCCCCTCCAAAGGGGTCATGAAAAACTGTTTTTT.